One sample yielded the 32 T cell receptor beta chains listed below, sequenced in a study of T-cell reconstitution after alpha-beta-depleted transplantation in children. Unique molecular identifiers were built into the TCRbeta library. TCRdb redid the calling of the PCR reads with MiXCR, one entry per CDR3 protein. The sample contains approximately 82,000 distinct CDR3 sequences, around a sixth of which appear only once. This sample comprised PBMCs, mostly from graft donor cells, obtained 360 days after TCRalphabeta/CD19-depleted stem cell transplant. These receptors all stem from a male patient aged 2 to 9 who had a stem cell transplant for acute lymphoblastic leukemia, so the T cells may come from the graft donor.

The V and J genes are TRBV30 and TRBJ2-3, with 7 nucleotides matching TRBD2. The CDR3 length is 11 residues. CDR1 is GTSNPN and CDR2 is SVGIG in the germline V gene (reference sequence). V was clipped by 5 bases and J by 4 bases; unmatched bases: 0. DNA for the CDR3: TGTGCCTGGGGGAGGGCAGATACGCAGTATTTT. Amino acid sequence: CAWGRADTQYF.

The CDR3 DNA reads as TGTGCCAGCAGTGAAATGGGACTAGCGGCCACCTCGAATGAGCAGTTCTTC. Amino acid sequence: CASSEMGLAATSNEQFF. The chain couples TRBV2 to TRBJ2-1; 11 nucleotides align to TRBD2. The CDR3 runs 17 residues. Germline V gene data show CDR1 as SNHLY and CDR2 as FYNNEI. V lost 2 bases to trimming and J lost 7 bases; unmatched junction nucleotides: 10.

V gene TRBV5-1 combines with J gene TRBJ2-1, with 9 bases that match TRBD2. This CDR3 comprises 16 residues. V lost 0 bases, J lost 6 bases, and 7 bases stayed unmatched. Germline V gene lookup returns CDR1 SGHRS and CDR2 YFSETQ. The CDR3 coding sequence is TGCGCCAGCAGCTTGGCCTTACGACTAGCGGCCAATGAGCAGTTCTTC. Its protein product is CASSLALRLAANEQFF.

The rearrangement uses TRBV4-2 and TRBJ1-2; D remains ambiguous. Germline CDR1 is LGHNA and CDR2 is YNFKEQ. The CDR3 has 15 amino acids. Trimming took off 0 bases at V and 1 base at J, with 9 bases between the two ends. CDR3 bases: TGTGCCAGCAGCCAAGACTATTCCCTTAACTATGGCTACACCTTC. Its translation is CASSQDYSLNYGYTF.

This clonotype was seen a few times. The chain joins TRBV6-1 to TRBJ1-2; D is perhaps TRBD1 (5 bases). Trimming took off 6 bases at V and 3 bases at J, with 11 bases between the two ends. Per the germline V gene, CDR1 is MNHNS and CDR2 is SASEGT. The CDR3 totals 13 residues. The CDR3, as DNA: TGTGCCAGCAGGAAGGGGTTCGACTATGGCTACACCTTC. This encodes CASRKGFDYGYTF.

About this clonotype itself: A junction end diverges from the germline sequence, so it may reflect a read error. The genes are TRBV7-9 and TRBJ2-3; TRBD2 aligns across 8 bases. This CDR3 is 12 amino acids long. In germline, CDR1 is SEHNR, CDR2 FQNEAQ (reference sequence). This CDR3 is CATHYRKRESEF. In DNA form, the CDR3 reads TGTGCCACCCACTACCGTAAGCGGGAGTCGGAGTTT. Combining the CDR3 with reference TRBV7-9 and TRBJ2-3 gives the whole variable domain DTGVSQNPRHKITKRGQNVTFRCDPISEHNRLYWYRQTLGQGPEFLTYFQNEAQLEKSRLLSDRFSAERPKGSFSTLEIQRTEQGDSAMYLCATHYRKRESEFGPGTRLTVL.

This clonotype appeared a few times. The chain links TRBV12-3 or TRBV12-4 to TRBJ2-7, with D possibly matching TRBD2 (5 bases). CDR3 length: 12 residues. The V and J ends lost 2 bases and 6 bases respectively, with 8 bases between them. The CDR3 loop is CASSLKRGEQYF. Here the CDR3 DNA reads TGTGCCAGCAGTTTAAAACGGGGCGAGCAGTACTTC.

This clonotype was seen many times. The rearrangement uses TRBV7-8 and TRBJ2-3; the D gene is possibly TRBD2 (5 bases). This CDR3 spans 14 amino acids. The germline gives CDR1 SGHVS, CDR2 FQNEAQ. V dropped 1 base and J dropped 6 bases, with 11 bases sitting between them. This CDR3 reads CASSLEASRDTQYF. The CDR3 DNA follows: TGTGCCAGCAGCTTAGAGGCTAGCAGGGATACGCAGTATTTT.

This clonotype appeared a few times. V usage is TRBV6-1 and J usage is TRBJ2-2, with 10 positions matching TRBD2. Germline loops: CDR1 MNHNS, CDR2 SASEGT. V dropped 6 bases and J dropped 3; count of bases not matched to a gene: 13. This CDR3 region has 18 residues. The CDR3: CASSEKREGRRHTGELFF. In nucleotides, the CDR3 is TGTGCCAGCAGCGAGAAGCGGGAGGGCCGGAGACACACCGGGGAGCTGTTTTTT.

This clonotype was detected a few times. The rearrangement joins TRBV11-2 to TRBJ2-1; 7 positions agree with TRBD2. The CDR3 consists of 17 residues. V lost 5 bases to trimming and J lost 4 bases; unmatched junction nucleotides: 14. CDR1 is SGHAT and CDR2 is FQNNGV in the germline V gene. In nucleotides, the CDR3 is TGTGCCAGCAGCCCAGTCCCCCGGGACTACACATACAATGAGCAGTTCTTC. Translation gives CASSPVPRDYTYNEQFF.

The chain is built from TRBV20-1 and TRBJ2-1; D gene unclear. Per germline, CDR1 DFQATT and CDR2 SNEGSKA (reference sequence). CDR3 length equals 14 residues. Between the trimmed V and J ends, which lost 2 bases and 0 bases, there was a span of 8 bases. The CDR3 is CSARTVFSYNEQFF. In DNA, the CDR3 is TGCAGTGCTAGAACCGTTTTCTCCTACAATGAGCAGTTCTTC.

V is TRBV20-1 and J is TRBJ2-7; D is tentatively TRBD1 or TRBD2 (7 bases each). V was clipped by 0 bases and J by 4 bases, with 16 bases between them. This CDR3 spans 15 amino acids. Per germline, CDR1 DFQATT and CDR2 SNEGSKA (reference sequence). CDR3 loop: CSARDPRGGLYEQYF. CDR3 in DNA: TGCAGTGCTAGAGATCCCAGGGGGGGACTTTACGAGCAGTACTTC.

The rearrangement uses TRBV18 and TRBJ2-5; D unclear. There are 11 residues in the CDR3. V lost 6 bases and J lost 2, with 4 bases in between. Per germline, CDR1 KGHSH and CDR2 LQKENI. Written as DNA, the CDR3 is TGTGCCAGCTCGGAACAAGAGACCCAGTACTTC. The encoded protein is CASSEQETQYF.

J is TRBJ2-7 and V is TRBV5-1; D is possibly TRBD2 (6 bases). Trimming shortened V by 4 bases and J by 2 bases, and 22 bases separated the two germline ends. Per the germline V gene, CDR1 is SGHRS and CDR2 is YFSETQ. The CDR3 spans 17 residues. The DNA for the CDR3 is TGCGCCAGCAGCCCGCAGGCCGGGGAGGCTTACCCCTACGAGCAGTACTTC. It is translated as CASSPQAGEAYPYEQYF.

V is TRBV5-5 and J is TRBJ2-3; 12 bases align to TRBD1. This CDR3 comprises 18 residues. V lost 4 bases and J lost 4; bases outside the gene matches: 13. Germline values: CDR1 SGHKS, CDR2 YYEKEE (reference sequence). The CDR3 loop reads CASSRSGTGGVRSDTQYF. The CDR3, as DNA: TGTGCCAGCAGCAGATCCGGGACAGGGGGCGTAAGGTCAGATACGCAGTATTTT.

This sequence joins TRBV4-1 and TRBJ2-1; possible D gene TRBD2, 5 bases. Germline V gene data show CDR1 as MGHRA and CDR2 as YSYEKL. Trimming removed 7 bases from V and 0 bases from J, with 13 bases in between. This CDR3 has 15 residues. In DNA form, the CDR3 reads TGCGCCAGCACGACAAGGGAGTTCTCCTACAATGAGCAGTTCTTC. Translating gives CASTTREFSYNEQFF.

The sample holds a few counts of this clonotype. The gene calls are TRBV7-9 and TRBJ1-4, with D perhaps TRBD1 (6 bases). The CDR3 is made up of 15 amino acids. V lost 6 bases, J lost 8 bases, and 19 bases lay in between. CDR1 SEHNR and CDR2 FQNEAQ come from the germline V gene (reference sequence). The CDR3, as DNA: TGTGCCAGCAGAAAATACAGGGAGAAAGGCGAAAAACTGTTTTTT. It translates to CASRKYREKGEKLFF.

This chain links TRBV10-3 with TRBJ2-2; perhaps D is TRBD1 or TRBD2 (6 bases each). Germline loops: CDR1 ENHRY, CDR2 SYGVKD. CDR3 length: 15 residues. V lost 2 bases and J lost 5, with 12 bases in between. CDR3 coding DNA: TGTGCCATCAGTGAGGTGGAGGGGGGTACCGGGGAGCTGTTTTTT. It yields the protein CAISEVEGGTGELFF.

The rearrangement joins TRBV25-1 to TRBJ2-2; 12 bases fit TRBD1. The CDR3 contains 14 residues. CDR1 is MGHDK and CDR2 is SYGVNS in the germline V gene. Unmatched junction bases numbered 2, after V lost 8 bases and J lost 4 bases. The CDR3 is CASGDRGRTGELFF. The CDR3 coding sequence is TGTGCCAGCGGGGACAGGGGGCGCACCGGGGAGCTGTTTTTT.

This clonotype was recorded a few times. V usage is TRBV29-1 and J usage is TRBJ2-7; no definite D call. The germline gives CDR1 SQVTM, CDR2 ANQGSEA. This CDR3 contains 11 residues. V lost 4 bases and J 0 bases, leaving 4 bases between the germline ends. The CDR3 is CSVGTSYEQYF. In nucleotides, the CDR3 is TGCAGCGTTGGTACCTCCTACGAGCAGTACTTC.

A few counts support this clonotype. The V gene is TRBV11-2, the J gene TRBJ1-2, with D maybe TRBD1 (6 bases). Per the germline V gene, CDR1 is SGHAT and CDR2 is FQNNGV. This CDR3 region has 13 residues. Trimming removed 6 bases at V and 4 bases at J, with 12 bases between. The CDR3 bases are TGTGCCAGCAGAACCGGGACAAGCTATGGCTACACCTTC. Translating gives CASRTGTSYGYTF.

This clonotype was recorded at least ten times. This chain links TRBV12-3 or TRBV12-4 with TRBJ2-3; 8 positions match TRBD1. This CDR3 has 16 residues. With V trimmed by 6 bases and J by 2 bases, 10 bases remained unmatched. The CDR3 loop reads CASSYNRDRFTDTQYF. DNA of the CDR3: TGTGCCAGCAGCTATAACCGGGACAGGTTCACAGATACGCAGTATTTT.

V gene TRBV11-2 combines with J gene TRBJ2-4; no clear D gene. Germline V lookup: CDR1 SGHAT, CDR2 FQNNGV. The V gene lost 3 bases and the J gene lost 8 bases, with 11 bases spanning the gap. CDR3 size: 13 residues. CDR3 region: CASSLGPSDIQYF. In DNA, the CDR3 is TGTGCCAGCAGCTTGGGCCCCTCGGACATTCAGTACTTC.

This chain connects TRBV19 to TRBJ2-3; 8 positions match TRBD2. CDR3 length: 17 residues. V trimming: 6 bases; J trimming: 0 bases; junction bases outside the gene matches: 11. Germline V lookup: CDR1 LNHDA, CDR2 SQIVND (reference sequence). The CDR3 region has the DNA TGTGCCAGTAGGGAGAGCGGCGGGAGGACTAGCACAGATACGCAGTATTTT. This encodes CASRESGGRTSTDTQYF.

This clonotype occurred many times. For the CDR3, the DNA is TGTGCCAGCAGCCCACAGGGAAAGGAAGCTTTCTTT. Encoded protein: CASSPQGKEAFF. The V call is TRBV12-3 or TRBV12-4, the J call TRBJ1-1; D is possibly TRBD1 (6 bases). The V and J ends lost 6 bases and 8 bases respectively, with 13 bases between them. This CDR3 has 12 residues.

This clonotype was observed a handful of times. This sequence joins TRBV2 and TRBJ1-2; D is possibly TRBD1 (5 bases). The germline CDR1 and CDR2 sequences are SNHLY and FYNNEI. This CDR3 is 12 amino acids long. Trimming took 8 bases from V and 3 from J, leaving 10 bases between them. DNA of the CDR3: TGTGCCAGCTGGGACGGTGACTATGGCTACACCTTC. Its translation: CASWDGDYGYTF.

This clonotype was counted only a few times. The V call is TRBV4-2, the J call TRBJ1-6; unclear D gene. The germline V gene has CDR1 LGHNA and CDR2 YNFKEQ. This CDR3 comprises 14 residues. Trimming cost V 4 bases and J 3 bases, with 7 bases left between them. The chain's CDR3 is CASSRDHYNSPLHF. Here the CDR3 DNA reads TGTGCCAGCAGCCGGGATCACTATAATTCACCCCTCCACTTT.

In DNA, the CDR3 is TGTGCCAGCAGCTCGACAGCCCTCGGCGAGCAGTACTTC. Encoded protein: CASSSTALGEQYF. The chain combines TRBV7-9 with TRBJ2-7, with a tentative D call TRBD1 (5 bases). Germline CDR1 and CDR2: SEHNR and FQNEAQ (reference sequence). V lost 4 bases, J lost 6 bases, and 13 bases lay in between. This CDR3 comprises 13 residues.

This chain joins TRBV30 and TRBJ2-5; D gene ambiguous. This CDR3 has 11 amino acids. The germline V gene encodes CDR1 GTSNPN and CDR2 SVGIG (reference sequence). With 0 bases removed from V and 9 bases from J, the gap between germline ends came to 8 bases. The CDR3 region has the DNA TGTGCCTGGAGTGTAAGCGCGGCCCAGTACTTC. Its protein product is CAWSVSAAQYF. The whole variable domain, remainder taken from reference TRBV30 and TRBJ2-5, is SQTIHQWPATLVQPVGSPLSLECTVEGTSNPNLYWYRQAAGRGLQLLFYSVGIGQISSEVPQNLSASRPQDRQFILSSKKLLLSDSGFYLCAWSVSAAQYFGPGTRLLVL.

This chain uses TRBV12-3 or TRBV12-4 with TRBJ2-1; D perhaps matches TRBD1 (5 bases). The CDR3 runs 17 residues. Trimming took 3 bases from V and 0 from J, leaving 15 bases between them. CDR3 in amino acids: CASSFGAAYSSYNEQFF. The CDR3 DNA follows: TGTGCCAGCAGTTTTGGGGCGGCGTATAGCTCCTACAATGAGCAGTTCTTC.

The table lists this clonotype with a few counts. V is TRBV5-5 and J is TRBJ2-2, with TRBD2 matching over 9 bases. The germline gives CDR1 SGHKS, CDR2 YYEKEE (reference sequence). The V gene end was trimmed by 0 bases and the J gene end by 4 bases; junction bases not matched to a gene: 4. The CDR3 is 16 amino acids. CDR3 protein: CASSLALAGRTGELFF. In DNA form, the CDR3 reads TGTGCCAGCAGCTTGGCACTAGCGGGCCGCACCGGGGAGCTGTTTTTT.

The J gene is TRBJ2-3, the V gene TRBV10-3, with 7 bases that match TRBD1. Looked up from germline, CDR1 is ENHRY and CDR2 is SYGVKD. The J segment lost 3 bases and the V segment lost 6 bases, leaving 3 bases of the junction unmatched. The CDR3 has 13 amino acids. CDR3 amino acids: CAIRTGMTDTQYF. The CDR3 bases are TGTGCCATCAGGACAGGGATGACAGATACGCAGTATTTT.